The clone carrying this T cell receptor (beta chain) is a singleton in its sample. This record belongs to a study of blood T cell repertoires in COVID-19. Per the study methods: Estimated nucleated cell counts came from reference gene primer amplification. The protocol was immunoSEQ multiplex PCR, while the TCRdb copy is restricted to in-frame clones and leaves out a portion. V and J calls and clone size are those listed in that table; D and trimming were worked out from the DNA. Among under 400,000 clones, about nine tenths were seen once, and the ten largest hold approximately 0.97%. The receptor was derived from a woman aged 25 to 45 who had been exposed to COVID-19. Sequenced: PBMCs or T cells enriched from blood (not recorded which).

CDR3 in amino acids: CASSDPIPGTDTQYF. Written as DNA, the CDR3 is TGTGCCAGCAGCGACCCTATACCCGGGACAGATACGCAGTATTTT. J is TRBJ2-3 and V is TRBV6-5, with D unresolved. The V end lost 6 bases, the J end lost 3 bases, and 16 bases lay between the germline ends. The CDR3 runs to 15 residues. The germline CDR1 and CDR2 sequences are MNHEY and SVGAGI.